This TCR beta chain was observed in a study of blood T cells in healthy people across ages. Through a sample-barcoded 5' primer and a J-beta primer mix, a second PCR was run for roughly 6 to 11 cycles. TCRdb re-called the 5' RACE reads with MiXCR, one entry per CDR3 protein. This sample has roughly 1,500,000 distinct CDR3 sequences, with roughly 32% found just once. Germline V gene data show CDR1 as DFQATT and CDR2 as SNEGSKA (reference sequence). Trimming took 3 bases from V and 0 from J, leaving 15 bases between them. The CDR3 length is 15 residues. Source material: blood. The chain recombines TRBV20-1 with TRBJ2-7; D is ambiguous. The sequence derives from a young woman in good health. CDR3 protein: CSARGKGLSSYEQYF. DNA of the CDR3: TGCAGTGCTAGGGGGAAGGGCCTCAGCTCCTACGAGCAGTACTTC.